The source of this T cell receptor (beta chain) is a study of Graves' ophthalmopathy and Graves' hyperthyroidism. On the study more broadly: There was a collection of peripheral blood at initial diagnosis, before any treatment.

Overall study findings and caveats: Appearing in blood as well were most expanded thyroid clonotypes above 0.001 frequency.

This clonotype was detected a few times. Its antigen is unknown. There are 16 residues in the CDR3. Per the germline V gene, CDR1 is KGHSH and CDR2 is LQKENI. V was trimmed by 2 bases and J by 4 bases, leaving 17 bases between them. Researchers turned away patients with other autoimmune diseases, uncontrolled infections, pregnancy or lactation. RNA transcripts were the source from which TCR beta CDR3 regions were amplified. HTBI-primed RT-PCR formed the first round, and a multiplex PCR formed the second. One entry per CDR3 protein results from TCRdb running MiXCR on the multiplex PCR reads. This table holds roughly 380,000 distinct CDR3 sequences, 15% found once.

Sequenced material: peripheral blood. The chain joins TRBV18 to TRBJ1-1, with D possibly matching TRBD1 (5 bases). The clonotype was recovered from a woman aged 18-29 years with stable Graves' hyperthyroidism. This CDR3 reads CASSPRTGDWSTEAFF. CDR3 DNA sequence: TGTGCCAGCTCACCAAGAACGGGGGATTGGAGCACTGAAGCTTTCTTT.